This T cell receptor (beta chain) was retrieved from a study of molecular identifiers for immune sequencing clone quantification. MiXCR was run by TCRdb on the PCR reads, yielding one entry per CDR3 protein. The data contain some 40,000 distinct CDR3 sequences, approximately 18% of them singletons. Trimming pared 3 bases from V and 16 bases from J, leaving 24 bases between. The CDR3 totals 15 residues. This sequence originates from a human donor in good health. Some libraries in this study had Jurkat cell RNA spiked in. What was sequenced was naive CD8+ T cells from blood, with Jurkat cell RNA spiked in. Subset noted: FACS-sorted CD8+CD4-CCR7+CD45RA+ naive T cells. The V call is TRBV12-3 or TRBV12-4, the J call TRBJ2-2; D is perhaps TRBD2 (5 bases). CDR3 sequence reads: CASSFRSLNTGKPFF. The CDR3 DNA reads TGTGCCAGCAGTTTTAGATCTCTGAACACCGGGAAGCCGTTTTTT.